The 9 T cell receptor beta chains presented below share a single source sample, sequenced in a study of beta chain features in type 1 diabetes (dated by TCRdb to between 2017 and 2018). Study-wide findings and limitations: In all four CD4+ subsets, TCRB CDR3 length was moderately but significantly shorter in type 1 diabetes patients.

The receptor library was made with the immunoSEQ multiplex PCR assay. The entire amount of isolated RNA was reverse transcribed using the High Capacity cDNA Reverse Transcription Kit, so the sequenced TCRB transcripts were expressed ones. Held by TCRdb, this immuneACCESS table contains in-frame sequences only and omits some clones. Under half of the omission traces to an unresolved V gene where checked; the cause of the rest is unknown. The sample records about 170,000 clones, 7% to 9% of which are singletons. In total, the top ten clones hold under 0.55% of the sample. For these receptors, no antigen is known. Sequencing used central memory CD4+ T cells from blood. The receptors stem from a man aged 18 to 29 with type 1 diabetes.

The chain links TRBV6-5 to TRBJ1-5; unclear D gene. Germline CDR1 MNHEY, CDR2 SVGAGI. With 6 bases removed from V and 2 bases from J, the gap between germline ends came to 11 bases. CDR3 size: 14 residues. CDR3 coding DNA: TGTGCCAGCAGCTCAACTGTGGGCAATCAGCCCCAGCATTTT. This gives the protein CASSSTVGNQPQHF.

This sequence joins TRBV7-2 and TRBJ2-7, with TRBD2 identical over 10 bases. The trim removed 5 bases at V and 1 base at J, leaving 8 bases unmatched. CDR3 length: 16 residues. CDR1 SGHTA and CDR2 FQGNSA come from the germline V gene. CDR3 region: CASSPRGSGRSYEQYF. The CDR3 nucleotides read TGTGCCAGCAGCCCTAGGGGTAGCGGGAGGTCCTACGAGCAGTACTTC.

This chain uses TRBV4-2 with TRBJ2-1, with 10 bases matching TRBD2. The CDR3 loop spans 17 amino acids. CDR1 is LGHNA and CDR2 is YNFKEQ in the germline V gene. V trimming: 4 bases; J trimming: 4 bases; junction bases outside the gene matches: 10. The CDR3 sequence is CASSLRLPSGSYNEQFF. Here the CDR3 DNA reads TGTGCCAGCAGCCTTCGACTCCCTAGCGGGAGTTACAATGAGCAGTTCTTC.

DNA of the CDR3: TGTGCCAGCAGTTTTCCCACCGGACTAGCGGGGAGTGAGCAGTTCTTC. Translating gives CASSFPTGLAGSEQFF. The rearrangement links TRBV28 to TRBJ2-1; 12 bases agree with TRBD2. Trimming took 3 bases from V and 9 from J; bases not matched to a gene: 9. The CDR3 covers 16 residues. Germline V gene sequence: CDR1 MDHEN, CDR2 SYDVKM.

At least ten counts were recorded for this clone. This chain uses TRBV7-9 with TRBJ2-5, with a weak D call TRBD2 (5 bases). Germline V gene data show CDR1 as SEHNR and CDR2 as FQNEAQ (reference sequence). The V gene lost 6 bases and the J gene lost 4 bases, with 6 bases spanning the gap. The CDR3 loop spans 11 amino acids. CDR3 bases: TGTGCCAGCAGTGGACTAGAGACCCAGTACTTC. It specifies CASSGLETQYF.

This clone has ten or more counts. This chain links TRBV18 with TRBJ2-7; D gene unclear. The V end lost 5 bases, the J end lost 2 bases, and 13 bases lay between the germline ends. The germline V gene encodes CDR1 KGHSH and CDR2 LQKENI. CDR3 length: 14 residues. The CDR3 here is CASSTGDWTYEQYF. The CDR3 nucleotides are TGTGCCAGCTCAACTGGCGACTGGACCTACGAGCAGTACTTC.

A few counts support this clone. V gene TRBV5-1 combines with J gene TRBJ2-3, with D perhaps TRBD2 (6 bases). The germline V gene has CDR1 SGHRS and CDR2 YFSETQ. CDR3 size: 15 residues. V was clipped by 5 bases and J by 4 bases, with 17 bases between them. The CDR3 DNA sequence: TGCGCCAGCAGTTCCGGGGGTGGCCCCCCAGATACGCAGTATTTT. Its protein is CASSSGGGPPDTQYF.

This clone has only a few counts. V is TRBV30 and J is TRBJ1-6; no clear D. Between the trimmed V and J ends, which lost 4 bases and 4 bases, there was a span of 11 bases. Germline assignment: CDR1 GTSNPN and CDR2 SVGIG (reference sequence). The CDR3 contains 14 residues. DNA for the CDR3: TGTGCCTGGACCGCGGGAGGGTATAATTCACCCCTCCACTTT. This gives the protein CAWTAGGYNSPLHF.

This chain uses TRBV5-6 with TRBJ2-7; D might be TRBD1 (6 bases). CDR3 length equals 16 residues. V was cut by 0 bases and J by 2 bases, with 15 bases left in between. Germline CDR1 SGHDT, CDR2 YYEEEE. In DNA form, the CDR3 reads TGTGCCAGCAGCTTGGCACCTCGGACAGCCCCCTACGAGCAGTACTTC. This codes for CASSLAPRTAPYEQYF.